The next 18 T cell receptor beta chains were all read from a single sample in a study of CD8+ T cells in alopecia areata. Treatment given: oral pan-JAK inhibitor, 5-10 mg twice daily. RNA extraction was followed by reverse transcription into cDNA, which acted as the sequencing template. Clones were read by immunoSEQ multiplex PCR, and TCRdb kept only the in-frame ones, dropping some. Of 150,000 to 200,000 clones listed, 60% to 75% are singletons. The sequencing here drew on CD4+ T cells sorted from blood, taken at week 24, from a patient treated with tofacitinib. The receptors come from a human donor with alopecia areata.

This chain joins TRBV18 and TRBJ2-7; D gene unclear. The CDR3 runs to 13 residues. CDR1 is KGHSH and CDR2 is LQKENI in the germline V gene. V shed 2 bases and J shed 3 bases, with 8 bases lying between them. This chain's CDR3 is CASSPSPFYEQYF. As DNA, the CDR3 is TGTGCCAGCTCACCAAGCCCCTTCTACGAGCAGTACTTC.

The V gene is TRBV30, the J gene TRBJ2-7; D gene unclear. With the DNA end fitting TRBJ2-5 better, the J assignment may be wrong. The CDR3 has 14 amino acids. Germline CDR1 GTSNPN, CDR2 SVGIG (reference sequence). The CDR3 is CAWSVARTQETQYF. The CDR3 coding sequence is TGTGCCTGGAGTGTAGCAAGAACCCAAGAGACCCAGTACTTC.

This clone has just a few counts. V is TRBV29-1 and J is TRBJ2-1; no definite D call. V was shortened by 5 bases and J by 5 bases, with 19 bases between the two germline ends. In germline, CDR1 is SQVTM, CDR2 ANQGSEA. The CDR3 is made up of 15 amino acids. In nucleotides, the CDR3 is TGCAGCGTTACCCTAGACAACCGGCAGAACAATGAGCAGTTCTTC. Protein: CSVTLDNRQNNEQFF.

This clone was counted only a few times. The rearrangement joins TRBV4-1 to TRBJ1-5; TRBD1 agrees at 7 bases. V dropped 4 bases and J dropped 3; count of bases not matched to a gene: 9. From germline, CDR1 is MGHRA and CDR2 YSYEKL. This CDR3 is 16 amino acids long. The CDR3 region is CASSPKSTGNNQPQHF. As DNA, the CDR3 is TGCGCCAGCAGCCCCAAATCGACAGGGAACAATCAGCCCCAGCATTTT.

On this clone: A far larger clone is one base from this, pointing to a likely read error. Written as DNA, the CDR3 is TGTGCCAGCAGCCAGGCGGCGGGGGGGCTTGTCAATGAGCAGTTCTTC. Translating it yields CASSQAAGGLVNEQFF. The rearrangement uses TRBV4-2 and TRBJ2-1; 9 nucleotides agree with TRBD2. Germline trimming cut 3 bases from V and 6 bases from J; bases unmatched to any gene: 9. Per germline, CDR1 LGHNA and CDR2 YNFKEQ. This CDR3 comprises 16 residues.

The chain's CDR3 is CASSLGDSQETQYF. The CDR3, as DNA: TGCGCCAGCAGCTTGGGGGACAGCCAAGAGACCCAGTACTTC. This chain links TRBV5-1 with TRBJ2-5; 7 nucleotides align to TRBD1. The CDR3 is 14 residues long. V shed 0 bases and J 1 base; nucleotides not matched to a gene: 0. CDR1 is SGHRS and CDR2 is YFSETQ in the germline V gene.

The chain uses TRBV29-1 and TRBJ1-4; D may be TRBD1 (6 bases). The CDR3 is 13 residues long. The germline CDR1 and CDR2 sequences are SQVTM and ANQGSEA. The V and J ends lost 4 bases and 8 bases respectively, with 14 bases between them. The CDR3 protein is CSVGSGAGEKLFF. The DNA for the CDR3 is TGCAGCGTTGGGTCAGGGGCTGGGGAAAAACTGTTTTTT.

Details on this clone: Different DNA sequences within this sample yield the same CDR3. The V call is TRBV7-9, the J call TRBJ1-1; D is unclear. CDR3 size: 14 residues. The V gene's germline CDR1 is SEHNR and CDR2 FQNEAQ (reference sequence). The V gene lost 1 base and the J gene lost 1 base, with 7 bases spanning the gap. The CDR3 DNA follows: TGTGCCAGCAGCTTAGTACAAGGGAACACTGAAGCTTTCTTT. Protein: CASSLVQGNTEAFF.

This clone was counted at least ten times. The chain employs TRBV21-1 and TRBJ1-3. TRBV21-1 is recorded as a pseudogene. This CDR3 contains 16 residues. The CDR3 sequence is CASSALTEGSGNTIYF. Written as DNA, the CDR3 is TGTGCCAGCAGCGCCTTAACGGAGGGGTCCGGAAACACCATATATTTT.

J is TRBJ2-7 and V is TRBV29-1; D perhaps matches TRBD1 (6 bases). Germline V lookup: CDR1 SQVTM, CDR2 ANQGSEA. V lost 7 bases and J lost 6, with 19 bases in between. CDR3 size: 13 residues. The CDR3 sequence is CSGLDSFAPEQYF. CDR3 in DNA: TGCAGCGGGCTGGACAGTTTTGCTCCCGAGCAGTACTTC.

The rearrangement uses TRBV15 and TRBJ2-5; a weak D match, TRBD1 (5 bases). Germline V gene data show CDR1 as LNHNV and CDR2 as YYDKDF (reference sequence). CDR3 size: 13 residues. V was clipped by 8 bases and J by 1 base, with 11 bases between them. The CDR3 spells CATSETAQETQYF. The CDR3 nucleotides read TGTGCCACCTCAGAGACAGCCCAAGAGACCCAGTACTTC.

The V call is TRBV29-1, the J call TRBJ2-5; TRBD2 is a possible D gene (5 bases). Trimming removed 1 base at V and 5 bases at J, with 17 bases between. The germline CDR1 and CDR2 sequences are SQVTM and ANQGSEA. CDR3 length: 15 residues. CDR3 sequence: CSVEGGEISGETQYF. Written as DNA, the CDR3 is TGCAGCGTTGAAGGGGGAGAGATTTCTGGGGAGACCCAGTACTTC.

There are a few counts of this clone. The chain recombines TRBV6-1 with TRBJ1-3, with 7 bases aligning to TRBD1. V lost 2 bases and J lost 4; bases outside the gene matches: 11. Per the germline V gene, CDR1 is MNHNS and CDR2 is SASEGT. The CDR3 is 17 residues long. CDR3 protein: CASSEYRGIGPGNTIYF. CDR3 sequence (DNA): TGTGCCAGCAGTGAATACAGGGGAATCGGGCCGGGAAACACCATATATTTT.

This clone occurred a few times. The V gene is TRBV4-1, the J gene TRBJ2-3; D unresolved. The CDR3 consists of 15 residues. The ends were cut back, 3 bases at V and 5 bases at J, with 15 bases in the middle. Per the germline V gene, CDR1 is MGHRA and CDR2 is YSYEKL. Here the CDR3 reads CASSHPAQHRDTQYF. The CDR3 nucleotides are TGCGCCAGCAGCCACCCAGCGCAGCATAGAGATACGCAGTATTTT.

J is TRBJ2-7 and V is TRBV29-1, with TRBD1 matching over 8 bases. Losses at the gene ends were 5 bases for V and 5 bases for J; bases not matched to a gene: 8. CDR1 is SQVTM and CDR2 is ANQGSEA in the germline V gene. The CDR3 length is 13 residues. The CDR3 region has the DNA TGCAGCGTTAGACAGGGGAGGATCGACGAGCAGTACTTC. This translates into CSVRQGRIDEQYF.

The chain is built from TRBV10-3 and TRBJ2-3; D is ambiguous. Trimming removed 2 bases at V and 5 bases at J, with 5 bases between. Germline V gene sequence: CDR1 ENHRY, CDR2 SYGVKD. The CDR3 consists of 12 residues. CDR3 amino acids: CAISERGDTQYF. The DNA for the CDR3 is TGTGCCATCAGTGAGAGAGGAGATACGCAGTATTTT.

V gene TRBV19 combines with J gene TRBJ1-1; no reliable D call. The CDR3 consists of 13 residues. The ends were cut back, 9 bases at V and 5 bases at J, with 16 bases in the middle. CDR1 and CDR2 from the germline V gene are LNHDA and SQIVND (reference sequence). The CDR3 reads CASAANRGTEAFF. The CDR3 DNA reads TGTGCCAGCGCCGCCAACCGTGGGACTGAAGCTTTCTTT.

The chain is built from TRBV5-1 and TRBJ2-5; 10 bases line up with TRBD2. The CDR3 consists of 15 residues. V lost 4 bases, J lost 5 bases, and 8 bases stayed unmatched. Germline CDR1 reads SGHRS; CDR2 reads YFSETQ. CDR3 bases: TGCGCCAGCAGCGTACTAGCGGGGACGGTGGAGACCCAGTACTTC. As protein: CASSVLAGTVETQYF.